This paragraph reports one T cell receptor beta chain. Produced via immunoSEQ multiplex PCR; TCRdb's table is partial and in-frame only. The sample gives roughly 150,000 clones, 84% of which show up once; 3.5% to 5% is in the top ten. This sample stems from a study of blood T cell repertoires in COVID-19. The CDR3 consists of 14 residues. V dropped 6 bases and J dropped 5 bases, with 14 bases sitting between them. The germline V gene encodes CDR1 SNHLY and CDR2 FYNNEI. The chain employs TRBV2 and TRBJ1-5, with D perhaps matching TRBD1 (6 bases). The TCR sequence derives from a man over 45 in a cohort exposed to, infected with or recovered from COVID-19 (not recorded which). The sample consisted of PBMCs or T cells enriched from blood (not recorded which). The DNA of the CDR3 is TGTGCCAGCAGGGACCTACAGGGTTATCAGCCCCAGCATTTT. Translating it yields CASRDLQGYQPQHF.